The sequence of this T cell receptor beta chain was determined in a study of blood T cell repertoires in COVID-19 (TCRdb year 2020). The study in broad terms: Samples covering the acute and convalescent phases of COVID-19 were provided by collaborators in the United States, Italy and Spain. The material from the prospective study consisted of cDNA or gDNA derived from T cells, B-cell-depleted T cells, or PBMCs. Deeply sampled blood TCRbeta repertoires from subjects exposed to, actively infected with, or recovered from COVID-19 were included in the dataset. A freely available public database, intended as a resource for researchers studying the immune response to SARS-CoV-2, is where the repertoires were released. Samples came from the ongoing ImmuneRACE study (first 160 participants) plus 1,254 subjects from 6 global collaborators. The sample metadata nearly always contained a de-identified subject ID, COVID-19 status, age in years and sex. Where available, HLA class I and class II types were obtained from metadata supplied by the sample provider rather than from assay-based typing. The paper as a whole reports these results and caveats: How much clinical and demographic metadata was included differed by source and by participant, and the metadata was provided uncurated.

Participants in the prospective study were enrolled through a virtual design, were aged roughly 18 to 100 years, and lived in 20 to 30 United States geographic areas. Cohort assignment in the prospective study relied on participant-reported clinical history from a screening survey and a study questionnaire. In the prospective study, whole blood, serum and a nasopharyngeal or oropharyngeal swab were collected from each participant by mobile phlebotomists. Over an approximately 2-month period, participants in the prospective study had the option of providing additional blood draws and questionnaires. Blood samples from the prospective study were shipped frozen or at room temperature prior to DNA extraction. The CDR3 numbers 17 residues from cysteine through phenylalanine. Kept here is only the CDR3 DNA, which spans 51 bases and is read in frame from base 1. V is pruned by 5 bases and J by 2 bases, leaving 15 bases of the junction without a gene match. CDR1 GTSNPN and CDR2 SVGIG are derived from the germline V gene (reference sequence).

TCRbeta CDR3 regions were amplified from genomic DNA using the immunoSEQ Assay, a bias-controlled multiplex PCR. Concerning the study's data processing: The number of nucleated cells in each sample was estimated from the amplification of reference gene primers within the assay. Sequence reads were collapsed and filtered to measure the absolute abundance of every unique TCRbeta CDR3 rearrangement. For each sample, productive Simpson clonality was calculated by taking the square root of Simpson's diversity index across productive rearrangements. The immuneACCESS repertoire file appears here via TCRdb, limited to in-frame rearrangements. These files lack a portion of the clones; in checked studies, under half of the deficit traces to unresolved V genes, and the cause of the others is not known. That table gives V, J and clone size, and the DNA gave D and trimming. Within this sample are about 200,000 clones, with 86% of them counted one time only. The leading ten clones occupy around 6% of the sample.

For this clone: Its antigen has not been determined. No much larger clone is present one base from it, and per-base qualities are unavailable.

This TCR was sampled from a man aged 35 to 55 with acute COVID-19. The chain was built from TRBV30 and TRBJ1-5, with 7 middle bases fitting TRBD1. The sample was PBMCs or T cells enriched from blood (not recorded which). The bases read TGTGCCTGGGCGTTGGGATCGACCGGGACAGGCAATCAGCCCCAGCATTTT. It is translated as CAWALGSTGTGNQPQHF. With the rest looked up from the reference TRBV30 and TRBJ1-5 genes rather than sequenced, the full variable domain is SQTIHQWPATLVQPVGSPLSLECTVEGTSNPNLYWYRQAAGRGLQLLFYSVGIGQISSEVPQNLSASRPQDRQFILSSKKLLLSDSGFYLCAWALGSTGTGNQPQHFGDGTRLSIL.